Following are 21 T cell receptor beta chains from one sample sequenced in a study of blood T cell repertoires in COVID-19. Clones were sequenced by immunoSEQ multiplex PCR, and TCRdb holds only the in-frame ones, with some missing. The repertoire holds roughly 79,000 clones, with around nine tenths as singletons. The source material was peripheral blood. These TCRs come from an elderly woman with active or convalescent COVID-19.

The CDR3 DNA follows: TGCGCCAGCAGGGGGACTAGCGGGGGGGGGAGCACAGATACGCAGTATTTT. As protein: CASRGTSGGGSTDTQYF. This chain uses TRBV10-2 with TRBJ2-3; TRBD2 aligns across 16 bases. The CDR3 has 17 amino acids. After removal of 6 bases from V and 0 bases from J, the junction contained 3 bases not matched to a gene. Germline loops: CDR1 WSHSY, CDR2 SAAADI.

The gene calls are TRBV5-4 and TRBJ2-2, with 10 bases matching TRBD2. The CDR3 spans 15 residues. V shed 4 bases and J 8 bases; nucleotides not matched to a gene: 8. CDR1 is SGHNT, CDR2 YYREEE, per germline (reference sequence). The CDR3 DNA is TGTGCCAGCAGCCAAAGGACTAGCGGTCGGGGGGAGCTGTTTTTT. This encodes CASSQRTSGRGELFF.

The chain links TRBV19 to TRBJ1-6; a possible D gene is TRBD1 (5 bases). V gave up 8 bases and J gave up 7 bases, with 12 bases separating them. The CDR3 extends over 13 amino acids. Germline V gene sequence: CDR1 LNHDA, CDR2 SQIVND (reference sequence). The CDR3 loop reads CASGEGRNSPLHF. CDR3 nucleotides: TGTGCCAGTGGCGAGGGGAGGAATTCACCCCTCCACTTT.

V gene TRBV6-5 combines with J gene TRBJ1-3; no clear D gene. The CDR3 runs 14 residues. CDR1 is MNHEY and CDR2 is SVGAGI in the germline V gene. V was pared by 4 bases and J by 0 bases, with 7 bases between. This CDR3 is CASSSQFSGNTIYF. The CDR3 bases are TGTGCCAGCAGTTCACAATTCTCTGGAAACACCATATATTTT.

The chain couples TRBV10-3 to TRBJ2-3; D possibly corresponds to TRBD2 (7 bases). V gave up 7 bases and J gave up 1 base, with 15 bases separating them. The germline V gene has CDR1 ENHRY and CDR2 SYGVKD. The CDR3 has 15 amino acids. The CDR3 DNA is TGTGCCATCACGGGCGGGGGCGGTGGCACAGATACGCAGTATTTT. This codes for CAITGGGGGTDTQYF.

This chain links TRBV6-6 with TRBJ1-1, with 9 bases identical to TRBD1. Germline V gene sequence: CDR1 MNHNY, CDR2 SVGAGI (reference sequence). After removal of 6 bases from V and 3 bases from J, the junction contained 8 bases not matched to a gene. The CDR3 runs to 15 residues. The CDR3 sequence: CASSRSDRGYTEAFF. The CDR3 bases are TGTGCCAGCAGCCGATCGGACAGGGGCTACACTGAAGCTTTCTTT.

This chain joins TRBV2 and TRBJ1-1; D is ambiguous. CDR1 SNHLY and CDR2 FYNNEI come from the germline V gene. Trimming shortened V by 3 bases and J by 3 bases, and 8 bases separated the two germline ends. There are 13 residues in the CDR3. The CDR3 DNA sequence: TGTGCCAGCAGTGAGAACCCAGACACTGAAGCTTTCTTT. It specifies CASSENPDTEAFF.

The chain joins TRBV5-1 to TRBJ2-7, with D possibly matching TRBD2 (6 bases). The CDR3 is 15 amino acids. Trimming removed 5 bases from V and 5 bases from J, with 20 bases in between. Per germline, CDR1 SGHRS and CDR2 YFSETQ. This chain's CDR3 is CASRVTGALFDEQYF. The CDR3 DNA reads TGCGCCAGCAGAGTTACGGGAGCTCTATTTGACGAGCAGTACTTC.

The CDR3 sequence: CASSRSGENEQFF. As DNA, the CDR3 is TGTGCCAGCAGCCGCTCGGGGGAGAATGAGCAGTTCTTC. The rearrangement joins TRBV7-7 to TRBJ2-1; D perhaps matches TRBD2 (6 bases). This CDR3 has 13 residues. Germline lookup yields CDR1 SSHAT and CDR2 FNYEAQ (reference sequence). Trimming stripped 5 bases from V and 7 bases from J, with 12 bases between. Based on the CDR3 plus reference TRBV7-7 and TRBJ2-1, the full variable domain is GAGVSQSPRYKVTKRGQDVTLRCDPISSHATLYWYQQALGQGPEFLTYFNYEAQPDKSGLPSDRFSAERPEGSISTLTIQRTEQRDSAMYRCASSRSGENEQFFGPGTRLTVL.

This rearrangement joins TRBV29-1 to TRBJ1-2; no definite D call. V was shortened by 6 bases and J by 4 bases, with 12 bases between the two germline ends. Germline lookup yields CDR1 SQVTM and CDR2 ANQGSEA. CDR3 length: 12 residues. CDR3 coding DNA: TGCAGCGTAAGGAGCAGAAGCTATGGCTACACCTTC. This sequence encodes CSVRSRSYGYTF.

The chain employs TRBV4-2 and TRBJ2-7; TRBD2 aligns across 9 bases. The CDR3 covers 16 residues. With V trimmed by 2 bases and J by 2 bases, 7 bases remained unmatched. Germline CDR1 and CDR2: LGHNA and YNFKEQ. The CDR3 reads CASSQSRGGAPYEQYF. As DNA, the CDR3 is TGTGCCAGCAGCCAAAGTCGCGGGGGGGCACCCTACGAGCAGTACTTC.

The chain uses TRBV5-5 and TRBJ1-4; D remains unclear. CDR1 and CDR2 from the germline V gene are SGHKS and YYEKEE (reference sequence). There are 15 residues in the CDR3. The ends were cut back, 4 bases at V and 4 bases at J, with 14 bases in the middle. CDR3 in amino acids: CASSASGGSNEKLFF. Here the CDR3 DNA reads TGTGCCAGCAGCGCCTCAGGCGGGAGTAATGAAAAACTGTTTTTT.

The V call is TRBV5-1, the J call TRBJ2-2, with 8 bases aligning to TRBD1. The junction had 19 bases not matched to a gene; V was cut back by 6 bases and J by 12 bases. Germline V gene sequence: CDR1 SGHRS, CDR2 YFSETQ. The CDR3 has 16 residues. The CDR3 DNA follows: TGCGCCAGCACCCGAGGAGACAGGGGCCAGAATCCCAAGCTGTTTTTT. It encodes CASTRGDRGQNPKLFF.

V is TRBV5-4 and J is TRBJ1-2, with a weak D call TRBD1 (6 bases). V was clipped by 3 bases and J by 0 bases, with 12 bases between them. Germline V CDR1 and CDR2: SGHNT, YYREEE (reference sequence). This CDR3 is built from 15 residues. The CDR3 here is CASSSTGLANYGYTF. CDR3 DNA sequence: TGTGCCAGCAGCTCGACAGGTTTAGCTAACTATGGCTACACCTTC.

The chain joins TRBV28 to TRBJ2-2, with TRBD2 matching 7 bases. CDR3 length equals 14 residues. CDR1 and CDR2 (germline): MDHEN, SYDVKM. The J segment lost 7 bases and the V segment lost 5 bases, leaving 7 bases of the junction unmatched. The CDR3 DNA is TGTGCCAGCAGTCTGGGACTACGAGTCGGGGAGCTGTTTTTT. It specifies CASSLGLRVGELFF.

This clone occurred a few times. The chain joins TRBV5-6 to TRBJ2-7, with 7 bases aligning to TRBD1. Germline-derived CDR1 and CDR2 are SGHDT and YYEEEE. The CDR3 length is 14 residues. With 1 base clipped from V and 6 bases from J, the junction kept 7 bases outside the gene matches. Here the CDR3 reads CASSLMTGLVEQYF. The DNA for the CDR3 is TGTGCCAGCAGCTTGATGACAGGGCTGGTCGAGCAGTACTTC.

In DNA, the CDR3 is TGCGCCAGCACCCTTACAGGGGCCGACACTGAAGCTTTCTTT. It is translated as CASTLTGADTEAFF. V usage is TRBV5-1 and J usage is TRBJ1-1; 7 bases line up with TRBD1. V lost 6 bases, J lost 3 bases, and 8 bases stayed unmatched. This CDR3 has 14 residues. Germline V gene lookup returns CDR1 SGHRS and CDR2 YFSETQ.

The rearrangement joins TRBV10-2 to TRBJ2-3; 10 bases map to TRBD2. Trimming took 3 bases from V and 1 from J; bases not matched to a gene: 7. Per germline, CDR1 WSHSY and CDR2 SAAADI. This CDR3 is built from 17 residues. CDR3 amino acids: CASSDPSAGGGTDTQYF. The CDR3 coding sequence is TGCGCCAGCAGTGATCCGTCAGCGGGAGGGGGCACAGATACGCAGTATTTT.

About this clone itself: The sample contains more than one DNA sequence encoding this CDR3. The chain combines TRBV7-2 with TRBJ1-1, with a possible D match to TRBD1 (5 bases). The CDR3 consists of 15 residues. Trimming took 1 base from V and 1 from J, leaving 10 bases between them. Germline assignment: CDR1 SGHTA and CDR2 FQGNSA. CDR3 in amino acids: CASSLVSGGNTEAFF. CDR3 nucleotides: TGTGCCAGCAGCTTAGTGTCGGGGGGGAACACTGAAGCTTTCTTT. Looking up the rest from reference TRBV7-2 and TRBJ1-1 gives the full variable domain: GAGVSQSPSNKVTEKGKDVELRCDPISGHTALYWYRQSLGQGLEFLIYFQGNSAPDKSGLPSDRFSAERTGGSVSTLTIQRTQQEDSAVYLCASSLVSGGNTEAFFGQGTRLTVV.

This clone was counted a single time. CDR3 residues: CASSQVVSRGRYSGELFF. The CDR3 coding sequence is TGTGCCAGCAGCCAAGTAGTTTCCAGGGGGAGGTATTCCGGGGAGCTGTTTTTT. The chain has TRBV14 and TRBJ2-2; tentatively, D is TRBD1 (7 bases). Trimming stripped 1 base from V and 6 bases from J, with 21 bases between. The length of the CDR3 is 18 residues. The germline V gene encodes CDR1 SGHDN and CDR2 FVKESK.

As DNA, the CDR3 is TGTGCCAGCAGCTGGCCTAGCACAGATACGCAGTATTTT. The encoded protein is CASSWPSTDTQYF. The genes are TRBV7-2 and TRBJ2-3; D is undetermined. Per germline, CDR1 SGHTA and CDR2 FQGNSA. The V and J ends lost 4 bases and 0 bases respectively, with 5 bases between them. The CDR3 consists of 13 residues.